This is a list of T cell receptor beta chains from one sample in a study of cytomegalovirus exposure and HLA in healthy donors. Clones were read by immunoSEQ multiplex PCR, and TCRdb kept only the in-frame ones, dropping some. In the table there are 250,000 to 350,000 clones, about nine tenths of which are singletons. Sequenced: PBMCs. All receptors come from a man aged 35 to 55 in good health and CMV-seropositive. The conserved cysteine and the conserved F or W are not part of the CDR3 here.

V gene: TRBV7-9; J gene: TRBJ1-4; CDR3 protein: SSSADPGQGTNEKLF
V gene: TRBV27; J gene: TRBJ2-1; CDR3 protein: ASSPNRDPDYNEQF
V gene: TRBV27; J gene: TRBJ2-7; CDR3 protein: ASSPQGYEQY
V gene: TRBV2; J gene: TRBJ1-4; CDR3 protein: ASSPGTRVNEKLF
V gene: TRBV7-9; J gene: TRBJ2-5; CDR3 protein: ASSSGQPGETQY
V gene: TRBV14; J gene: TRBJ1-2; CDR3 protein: ASSQEDEGYYGYT
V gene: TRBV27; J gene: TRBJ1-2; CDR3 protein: ASSLTGTGNVYGYT
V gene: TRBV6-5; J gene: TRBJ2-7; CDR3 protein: ASSLSGTGGPYEQY
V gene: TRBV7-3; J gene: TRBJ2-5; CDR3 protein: ASSLTCLAGQETQY
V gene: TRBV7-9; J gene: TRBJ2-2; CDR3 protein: ASSSTNTGELF
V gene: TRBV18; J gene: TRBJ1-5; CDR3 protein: ASSPGRGGTSNQPQH
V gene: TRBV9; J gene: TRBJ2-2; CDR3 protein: ASSATGPAGGGGGELF
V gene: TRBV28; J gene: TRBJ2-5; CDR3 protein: ASSFLSRSGREETQY
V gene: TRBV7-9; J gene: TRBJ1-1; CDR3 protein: ASTLGQGGQQNTEAF
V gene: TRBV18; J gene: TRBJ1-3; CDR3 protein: ASSPSPSLSGNTIY
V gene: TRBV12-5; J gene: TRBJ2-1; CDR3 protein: ASGLKGVYNEQF
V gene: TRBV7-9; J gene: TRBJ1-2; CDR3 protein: ASSSDSNYGYT
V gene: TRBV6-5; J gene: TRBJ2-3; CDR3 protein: ASSYLRGRTDTQY
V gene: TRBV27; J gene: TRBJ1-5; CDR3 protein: ASSGTGNQPQH
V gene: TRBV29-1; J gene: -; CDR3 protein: SVEDGQGFEQY
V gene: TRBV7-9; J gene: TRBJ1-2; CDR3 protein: ASSPGRLVTAGYT
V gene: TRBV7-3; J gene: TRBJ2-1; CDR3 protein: ASSAGTPNEQF
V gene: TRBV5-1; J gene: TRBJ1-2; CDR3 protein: ASSLGGQGNYGYT
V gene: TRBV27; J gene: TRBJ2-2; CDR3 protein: ATREAYNTGELF
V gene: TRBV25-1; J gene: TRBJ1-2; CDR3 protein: ASSEPRDRGDYGYT
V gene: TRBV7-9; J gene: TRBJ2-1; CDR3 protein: ASSSIAEWQF
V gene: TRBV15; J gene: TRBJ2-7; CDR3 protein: ATSRVSPYYEQY
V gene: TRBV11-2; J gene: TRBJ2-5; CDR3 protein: ASSLVRGKETQY
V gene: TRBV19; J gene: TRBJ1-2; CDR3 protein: ASKGRPGYT
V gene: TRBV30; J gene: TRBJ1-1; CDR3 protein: AWSAGGTNTEAF
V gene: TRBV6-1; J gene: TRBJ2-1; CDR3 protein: ASTTYNEQF
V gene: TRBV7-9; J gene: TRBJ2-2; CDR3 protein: ASSPTAGFRTGELF
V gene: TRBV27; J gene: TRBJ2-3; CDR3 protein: ASSFRDRAQDTQY
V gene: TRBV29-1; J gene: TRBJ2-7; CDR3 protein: SVESGASSYEQY
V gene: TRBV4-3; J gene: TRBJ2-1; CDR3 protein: ASSQSSGRAYNEQF
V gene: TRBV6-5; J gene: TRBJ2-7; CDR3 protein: ASSYGTSGYEQY
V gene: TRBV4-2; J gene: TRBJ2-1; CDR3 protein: ASSPRAGDIWREQF
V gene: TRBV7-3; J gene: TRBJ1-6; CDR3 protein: ASSNTGGSPLH
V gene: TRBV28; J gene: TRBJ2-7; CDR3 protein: ASSLPPSYEQY
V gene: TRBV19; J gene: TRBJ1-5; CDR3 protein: ASNLRDSLGHQPQH
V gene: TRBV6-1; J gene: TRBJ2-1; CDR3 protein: ASSGGRESDEQF
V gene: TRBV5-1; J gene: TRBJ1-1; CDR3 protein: ASSLEAGTVYAEAF
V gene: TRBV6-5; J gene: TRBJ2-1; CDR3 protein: ASSPRGRVYNEQF
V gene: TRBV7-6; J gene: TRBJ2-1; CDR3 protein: ASSDQWTSGRNEQF
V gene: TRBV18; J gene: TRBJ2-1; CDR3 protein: ASSRREGYNEQF
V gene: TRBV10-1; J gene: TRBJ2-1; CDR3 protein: ASSGRTEWSSYNEQF
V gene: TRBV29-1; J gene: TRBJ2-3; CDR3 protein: SVTGLAGGTDTQY
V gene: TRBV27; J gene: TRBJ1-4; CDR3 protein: ASSLLAGGELF
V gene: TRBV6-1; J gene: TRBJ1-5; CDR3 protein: ASSEGTGRIQPQH